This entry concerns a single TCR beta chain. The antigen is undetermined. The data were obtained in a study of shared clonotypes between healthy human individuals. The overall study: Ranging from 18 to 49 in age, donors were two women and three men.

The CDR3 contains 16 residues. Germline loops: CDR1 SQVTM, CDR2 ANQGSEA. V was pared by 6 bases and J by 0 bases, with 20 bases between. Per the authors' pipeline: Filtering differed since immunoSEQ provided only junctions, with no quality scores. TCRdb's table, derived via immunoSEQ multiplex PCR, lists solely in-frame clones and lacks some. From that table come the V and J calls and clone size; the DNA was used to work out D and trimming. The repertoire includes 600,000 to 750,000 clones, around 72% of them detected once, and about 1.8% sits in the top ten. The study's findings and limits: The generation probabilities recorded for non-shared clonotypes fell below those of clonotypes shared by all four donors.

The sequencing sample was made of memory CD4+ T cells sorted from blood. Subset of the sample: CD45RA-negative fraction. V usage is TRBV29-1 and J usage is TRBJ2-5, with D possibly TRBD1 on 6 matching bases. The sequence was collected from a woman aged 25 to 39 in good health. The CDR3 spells CSVQPSRTANQETQYF. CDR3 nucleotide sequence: TGCAGCGTCCAACCGTCTAGGACAGCGAACCAAGAGACCCAGTACTTC.